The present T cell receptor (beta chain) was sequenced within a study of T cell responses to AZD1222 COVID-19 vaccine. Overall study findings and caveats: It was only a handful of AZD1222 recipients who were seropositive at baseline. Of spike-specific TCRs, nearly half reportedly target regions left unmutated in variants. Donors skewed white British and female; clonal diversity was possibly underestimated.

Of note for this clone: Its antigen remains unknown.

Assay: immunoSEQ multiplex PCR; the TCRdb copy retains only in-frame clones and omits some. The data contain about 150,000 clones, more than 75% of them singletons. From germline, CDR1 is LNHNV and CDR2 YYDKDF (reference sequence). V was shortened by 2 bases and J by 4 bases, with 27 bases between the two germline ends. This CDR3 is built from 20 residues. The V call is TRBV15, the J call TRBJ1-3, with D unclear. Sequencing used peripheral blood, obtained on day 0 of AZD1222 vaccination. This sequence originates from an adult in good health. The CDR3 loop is CATSRSSQDPGRPSGNTIYF. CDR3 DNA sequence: TGTGCCACCAGCAGATCCTCCCAAGACCCGGGCCGGCCTAGCGGAAACACCATATATTTT.